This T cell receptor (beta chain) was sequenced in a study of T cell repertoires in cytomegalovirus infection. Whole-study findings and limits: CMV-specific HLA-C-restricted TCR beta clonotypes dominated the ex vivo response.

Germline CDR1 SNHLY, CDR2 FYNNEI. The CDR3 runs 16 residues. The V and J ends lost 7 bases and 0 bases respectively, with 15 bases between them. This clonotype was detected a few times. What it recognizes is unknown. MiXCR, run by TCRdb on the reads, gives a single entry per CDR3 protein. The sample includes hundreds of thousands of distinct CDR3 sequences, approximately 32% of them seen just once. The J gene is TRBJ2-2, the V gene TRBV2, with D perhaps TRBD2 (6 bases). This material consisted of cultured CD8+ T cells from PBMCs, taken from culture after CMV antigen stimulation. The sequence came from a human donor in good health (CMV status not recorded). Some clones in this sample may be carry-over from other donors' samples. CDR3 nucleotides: TGTGCCAGCATTTCCCCGGGACTCTCGAACACCGGGGAGCTGTTTTTT. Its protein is CASISPGLSNTGELFF.